This passage covers 4 T cell receptor beta chains from one sample sequenced in a study of blood T cell repertoires in COVID-19. This table comes from immunoSEQ multiplex PCR, and its TCRdb copy is limited to in-frame clones, with some not included. This table holds approximately 110,000 clones, around 91% found once. Sequencing was performed on peripheral blood. These receptors were collected from a woman older than 75 with acute or convalescent COVID-19.

The rearrangement uses TRBV28 and TRBJ1-5; 9 bases match TRBD1. In germline, CDR1 is MDHEN, CDR2 SYDVKM. The CDR3 covers 14 residues. J was trimmed by 7 bases and V by 6 bases; bases with no gene match: 7. The CDR3: CASSRTGVEQPQHF. The CDR3 DNA follows: TGTGCCAGCAGCCGGACAGGGGTCGAACAGCCCCAGCATTTT.

This rearrangement joins TRBV29-1 to TRBJ2-3, with 8 bases identical to TRBD2. V lost 3 bases, J lost 2 bases, and 10 bases stayed unmatched. Per germline, CDR1 SQVTM and CDR2 ANQGSEA. This CDR3 is built from 16 residues. CDR3 sequence (DNA): TGCAGCGTTGAGTATAGAGAGCGGGGGTACACAGATACGCAGTATTTT. It specifies CSVEYRERGYTDTQYF.

This chain links TRBV12-3 or TRBV12-4 with TRBJ1-2, with D hard to call. V lost 3 bases to trimming and J lost 1 base, with 6 bases between them. This CDR3 has 13 residues. The CDR3 is CASSFEGNYGYTF. CDR3 nucleotide sequence: TGTGCCAGCAGTTTTGAGGGTAACTATGGCTACACCTTC.

The V and J genes are TRBV7-9 and TRBJ2-7; the D is unclear. Trimming removed 5 bases from V and 0 bases from J, with 11 bases in between. Germline V lookup: CDR1 SEHNR, CDR2 FQNEAQ (reference sequence). The CDR3 runs 14 residues. CDR3 protein: CASSPPSRSYEQYF. The CDR3 bases are TGTGCCAGCAGCCCCCCGTCCCGCTCCTACGAGCAGTACTTC.